Listed below are T cell receptor beta chains from one sample, sequenced in a study of T cell responses to AZD1222 COVID-19 vaccine. Profiled with immunoSEQ multiplex PCR; TCRdb holds only in-frame clones, not every one. The table includes over 100,000 clones, around nine tenths detected once. The sequenced sample was peripheral blood, obtained on day 0 of AZD1222 vaccination. The receptors derive from an adult in good health. Each CDR3 is given with its conserved first and last residue. The order of the fields is D gene, J gene, clone size, V gene, CDR3 DNA, CDR3 protein. The D gene is left open where the match is weak. Clone size, where shown, is once, few, many, or a class for clones that have expanded.

>TRBD2|TRBJ2-1|-|TRBV2
TGTGCCAGCAGCCTCAGCGGGGCTGGGGATGAGCAGTTCTTC
CASSLSGAGDEQFF
>-|TRBJ2-7|-|TRBV11-3
TGTGCCAGCAGCTTGGAGGTAGGAGGAGGTTCGTACGAGCAGTACTTC
CASSLEVGGGSYEQYF
>-|TRBJ1-2|-|TRBV9
TGTGCCAGCAGTCCTCCCGGGGTATTCTATGGCTACACCTTC
CASSPPGVFYGYTF
>TRBD1|TRBJ2-7|few|TRBV19
TGTGCCAGTAGTCCCGGACAGGGGGCCACCTACGAGCAGTACTTC
CASSPGQGATYEQYF
>TRBD1|TRBJ2-2|-|TRBV5-1
TGCGCCAGCAGCCGACAGGGGTCCAACACCGGGGAGCTGTTTTTT
CASSRQGSNTGELFF
>TRBD1|TRBJ1-1|-|TRBV15
TGTGCCACCAGCAGAGGCGGGCAGGGGGGCACTGAAGCTTTCTTT
CATSRGGQGGTEAFF
>-|TRBJ1-4|-|TRBV5-1
TGCGCCAGCAGCTTGGGGGGCTCGAAAACTAATGAAAAACTGTTTTTT
CASSLGGSKTNEKLFF
>-|TRBJ1-5|-|TRBV27
TGTGCCAGCAGTTTAACGGGGCCCTACAGTTCAAATCAGCCCCAGCATTTT
CASSLTGPYSSNQPQHF
>-|TRBJ1-1|-|TRBV10-3
TGTGCCATCAGTGAGCCCGGGACGGGGAACACTGAAGCTTTCTTT
CAISEPGTGNTEAFF
>-|TRBJ1-2|-|TRBV6-2/TRBV6-3
TGTGCCAGCAGCCCCTCTCGGACGTCGGAATACTACACCTTC
CASSPSRTSEYYTF
>TRBD2|TRBJ2-6|-|TRBV5-1
TGCGCCAGCAGCTCGACCGGGACTAGCGGGGGGTCCCTCTCTGGGGCCAACGTCCTGACTTTC
CASSSTGTSGGSLSGANVLTF
>TRBD2|TRBJ2-1|-|TRBV7-2
TGTGCCAGCAGCTTAGACCGTCTAGGACTAGGTGGGGATGAGCAGTTCTTC
CASSLDRLGLGGDEQFF
>-|TRBJ1-1|-|TRBV13
TGTGCCAGCAGCTTGGCGGGGCCGGGGACTGAAGCTTTCTTT
CASSLAGPGTEAFF
>-|TRBJ1-1|-|TRBV10-3
TGTGCTTCCACCGGGGTTGGCATGAACACTGAAGCTTTCTTT
CASTGVGMNTEAFF
>-|TRBJ1-6|-|TRBV5-4
TGTGCCAGCAGCATCGGGGCCTCAACCTATAATTCACCCCTCCACTTT
CASSIGASTYNSPLHF
>-|TRBJ1-5|-|TRBV19
TGTGCCAGTAGTATAGGGCAAGGAGACTATAGCAATCAGCCCCAGCATTTT
CASSIGQGDYSNQPQHF
>TRBD1|TRBJ2-5|-|TRBV4-3
TGCGCCAGCAGCCAAGAACCGCGCCAGGGGGTATCAGAGACCCAGTACTTC
CASSQEPRQGVSETQYF
>-|TRBJ1-1|few|TRBV6-6
TGTGCCAGCAGAAAACGGACGGTTCGGGACACTGAAGCTTTCTTT
CASRKRTVRDTEAFF
>TRBD1|TRBJ1-1|-|TRBV6-5
TGTGCCAGTTCTCCCGGGACAGAGAACACTGAAGCTTTCTTT
CASSPGTENTEAFF
>TRBD2|TRBJ2-3|-|TRBV2
TGTGCCAGCAGCCCACTAGCGGGGGTTTCAGATACGCAGTATTTT
CASSPLAGVSDTQYF
>-|TRBJ2-3|-|TRBV5-1
TGCGCCAGCAATGCAGCTGTTATTGATACGCAGTATTTT
CASNAAVIDTQYF
>TRBD2|TRBJ2-1|once|TRBV4-2
TGTGCCAGCAGCCAGGAACTAGCGGGGACAGCTGAGCAGTTCTTC
CASSQELAGTAEQFF
>-|TRBJ2-2|-|TRBV5-1
TGCGCCAGCAGCTTGCTCGACGGGGGAAACACCGGGGAGCTGTTTTTT
CASSLLDGGNTGELFF
>-|TRBJ2-7|-|TRBV2
TGTGCCAGCAGTCCAGGGGACGTCTACGAGCAGTACTTC
CASSPGDVYEQYF
>-|TRBJ1-5|-|TRBV3-1/TRBV3-2
TGTGCCAGCAGCCAATCAAGGCCGGGCAGGGCGAATCAGCCCCAGCATTTT
CASSQSRPGRANQPQHF
>-|TRBJ1-5|-|TRBV12-3/TRBV12-4
TGTGCCAGCCGGGTTCACAATCAGCCCCAGCATTTT
CASRVHNQPQHF
>-|TRBJ1-5|-|TRBV2
TGTGCCAGCACCGGGGACGGGTACAATCAGCCCCAGCATTTT
CASTGDGYNQPQHF
>-|TRBJ1-1|-|TRBV10-3
TGTGCCATCAGTGAAGGAAGAGAAGCTTTCTTT
CAISEGREAFF
>-|TRBJ2-3|-|TRBV7-3
TGTGCCAGCAGCCGGGGCGGGTCGGCCCCAGATACGCAGTATTTT
CASSRGGSAPDTQYF
>TRBD2|TRBJ2-3|-|TRBV29-1
TGCAGCGTTCGGGGGGGGCCGAGTGGCACAGATACGCAGTATTTT
CSVRGGPSGTDTQYF
>-|TRBJ1-5|few|TRBV7-9
TGTGCCAGCAGCCGAACAGGGTCGGTCAATCAGCCCCAGCATTTT
CASSRTGSVNQPQHF
>-|TRBJ2-7|-|TRBV7-2
TGTGCCAGCAGCGAACTTCTTCGGGGAGGCGAGCAGTACTTC
CASSELLRGGEQYF
>TRBD1|TRBJ1-6|-|TRBV7-3
TGTGCCAGCAGCTTACTCCAGGGGGCTTCACCCCTCCACTTT
CASSLLQGASPLHF
>TRBD1|TRBJ2-7|-|TRBV7-8
TGTGCCAGCAGCTTAGCGGGGGACAGGGGACTCGAGCAGTACTTC
CASSLAGDRGLEQYF
>-|TRBJ1-2|-|TRBV29-1
TGCCGCAAGCTAGCTAACTATGGCTACACCTTC
CRKLANYGYTF
>TRBD1|TRBJ2-7|-|TRBV5-5
TGTGCCAGCAGCATTTCCGGGACAGGGCTCTACGAGCAGTACTTC
CASSISGTGLYEQYF
>-|TRBJ1-2|-|TRBV4-3
TGCGCCAGCAGCCAATTATCCAGGGAGTATGGCTACACCTTC
CASSQLSREYGYTF
>-|TRBJ1-1|-|TRBV5-1
TGCGCCAGCAGCTTAGACACTGAAGCTTTCTTT
CASSLDTEAFF
>TRBD1|TRBJ2-7|-|TRBV5-4
TGTGCCAGCAGGGCTACTACAGGGGTCAACGAGCAGTACTTC
CASRATTGVNEQYF
>TRBD2|TRBJ2-3|-|TRBV19
TGTGCCAGTAGTATTGGGCGGGGGGGATTCACAGATACGCAGTATTTT
CASSIGRGGFTDTQYF
>-|TRBJ2-5|-|TRBV7-9
TGTGCCAGCAGCTTAGGGGGGGGCAGGACCCAGTACTTC
CASSLGGGRTQYF
>TRBD2|TRBJ2-3|-|TRBV19
TGTGCCAGTAGCGCCGGGACTAGTATAGATACGCAGTATTTT
CASSAGTSIDTQYF
>-|TRBJ2-3|once|TRBV5-4
TGTGCCAGCAGCTCCGGCGACACAGATACGCAGTATTTT
CASSSGDTDTQYF
>TRBD1|TRBJ1-4|-|TRBV5-6
TGTGCCAGCACCACAGGGGGCGTTAGTGAAAAACTGTTTTTT
CASTTGGVSEKLFF
>-|TRBJ1-1|-|TRBV5-1
TGCGCCAGCAGCAAGCTTATCAGGGACACTGAAGCTTTCTTT
CASSKLIRDTEAFF
>-|TRBJ2-6|few|TRBV19
TGTGCCAGTAGTATAATGGTGTCCAACGTTTACCCCTCTGGGGCCAACGTCCTGACTTTC
CASSIMVSNVYPSGANVLTF
>TRBD1|TRBJ1-1|-|TRBV6-5
TGTGCCAGCGGGGACAGCGTAAACACTGAAGCTTTCTTT
CASGDSVNTEAFF
>-|TRBJ1-1|-|TRBV11-2
TGTGCCAGCAGCCCCGGGCGAGGCACTGAAGCTTTCTTT
CASSPGRGTEAFF
>-|TRBJ1-4|-|TRBV6-4
TGTGCCAGCAGTGATCAGTCTGGGGAAAAACTGTTTTTT
CASSDQSGEKLFF
>TRBD1|TRBJ1-2|-|TRBV9
TGTGCCAGCAGCGTAGAACAACAGGGGATTTATGGCTACACCTTC
CASSVEQQGIYGYTF
>-|TRBJ1-1|-|TRBV7-9
TGTGCCAGCAGCCCCGGCCCCCCGAACACTGAAGCTTTCTTT
CASSPGPPNTEAFF
>-|TRBJ1-1|-|TRBV12-5
TGTGCTAGTGGATCTAGGCGCCCCTGGGACCCTATGAACACTGAAGCTTTCTTT
CASGSRRPWDPMNTEAFF
>-|TRBJ1-3|-|TRBV7-8
TGTGCCAGCAGTCTAAAATACAAAAGCTCTGGAAACACCATATATTTT
CASSLKYKSSGNTIYF
>-|TRBJ1-3|-|TRBV4-3
TGCGCCAGCAGCCAAGATGGAAGGATGAGCTCTGGAAACACCATATATTTT
CASSQDGRMSSGNTIYF
>TRBD2|TRBJ2-1|-|TRBV7-6
TGTGCCAGCAGCCAGCCCGGACTAGCGGGGGGCCGGAACAATGAGCAGTTCTTC
CASSQPGLAGGRNNEQFF